The entry below describes one T cell receptor beta chain. What it binds is not known. This specimen belongs to a study of T cells in Graves' hyperthyroidism and ophthalmopathy. On the study more broadly: Peripheral blood specimens were obtained at initial diagnosis, prior to any treatment. Study results and caveats: The model forecast ophthalmopathy, anticipating it by a median roughly 6.3 months before onset. Blood held most thyroid clonotypes expanded above 0.001 frequency.

Orbital computed tomography, thyroid ultrasound, serum thyroxine and TRAb, and clinical symptoms together informed the diagnoses. Trimming took 3 bases from V and 3 from J; bases not matched to a gene: 8. CDR1 is DFQATT and CDR2 is SNEGSKA in the germline V gene (reference sequence). The CDR3 sequence is 15 residues long. Researchers amplified the TCR beta CDR3 regions from RNA transcripts. Initially, a first-round RT-PCR of the TCR CDR3 employed the HTBI primer set. TCRdb independently ran MiXCR on the multiplex PCR reads; one entry per CDR3 protein. This table holds hundreds of thousands of distinct CDR3 sequences, 20% found once.

Sequencing input: blood. This chain connects TRBV20-1 to TRBJ2-3; 8 nucleotides align to TRBD2. This sequence originates from a man in his forties with Graves' ophthalmopathy. Here the CDR3 reads CSASRAGDGTDTQYF. CDR3 bases: TGCAGTGCTAGCCGAGCGGGAGATGGGACAGATACGCAGTATTTT.